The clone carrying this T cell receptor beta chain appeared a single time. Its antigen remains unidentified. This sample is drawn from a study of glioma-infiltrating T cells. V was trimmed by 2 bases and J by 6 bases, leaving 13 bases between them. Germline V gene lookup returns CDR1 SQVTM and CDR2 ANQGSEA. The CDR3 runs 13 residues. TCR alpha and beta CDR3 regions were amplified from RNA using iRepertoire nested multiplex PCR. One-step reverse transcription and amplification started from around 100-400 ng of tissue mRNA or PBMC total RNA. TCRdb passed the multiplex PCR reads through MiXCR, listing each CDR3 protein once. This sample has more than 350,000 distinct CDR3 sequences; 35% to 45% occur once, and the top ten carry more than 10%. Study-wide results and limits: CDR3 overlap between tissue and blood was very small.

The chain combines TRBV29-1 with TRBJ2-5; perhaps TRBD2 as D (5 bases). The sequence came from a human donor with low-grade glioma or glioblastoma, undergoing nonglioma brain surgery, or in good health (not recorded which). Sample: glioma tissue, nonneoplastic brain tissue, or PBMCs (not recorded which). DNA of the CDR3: TGCAGCGTTGAAAGAGGGATGAGCAAGACCCAGTACTTC. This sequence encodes CSVERGMSKTQYF.